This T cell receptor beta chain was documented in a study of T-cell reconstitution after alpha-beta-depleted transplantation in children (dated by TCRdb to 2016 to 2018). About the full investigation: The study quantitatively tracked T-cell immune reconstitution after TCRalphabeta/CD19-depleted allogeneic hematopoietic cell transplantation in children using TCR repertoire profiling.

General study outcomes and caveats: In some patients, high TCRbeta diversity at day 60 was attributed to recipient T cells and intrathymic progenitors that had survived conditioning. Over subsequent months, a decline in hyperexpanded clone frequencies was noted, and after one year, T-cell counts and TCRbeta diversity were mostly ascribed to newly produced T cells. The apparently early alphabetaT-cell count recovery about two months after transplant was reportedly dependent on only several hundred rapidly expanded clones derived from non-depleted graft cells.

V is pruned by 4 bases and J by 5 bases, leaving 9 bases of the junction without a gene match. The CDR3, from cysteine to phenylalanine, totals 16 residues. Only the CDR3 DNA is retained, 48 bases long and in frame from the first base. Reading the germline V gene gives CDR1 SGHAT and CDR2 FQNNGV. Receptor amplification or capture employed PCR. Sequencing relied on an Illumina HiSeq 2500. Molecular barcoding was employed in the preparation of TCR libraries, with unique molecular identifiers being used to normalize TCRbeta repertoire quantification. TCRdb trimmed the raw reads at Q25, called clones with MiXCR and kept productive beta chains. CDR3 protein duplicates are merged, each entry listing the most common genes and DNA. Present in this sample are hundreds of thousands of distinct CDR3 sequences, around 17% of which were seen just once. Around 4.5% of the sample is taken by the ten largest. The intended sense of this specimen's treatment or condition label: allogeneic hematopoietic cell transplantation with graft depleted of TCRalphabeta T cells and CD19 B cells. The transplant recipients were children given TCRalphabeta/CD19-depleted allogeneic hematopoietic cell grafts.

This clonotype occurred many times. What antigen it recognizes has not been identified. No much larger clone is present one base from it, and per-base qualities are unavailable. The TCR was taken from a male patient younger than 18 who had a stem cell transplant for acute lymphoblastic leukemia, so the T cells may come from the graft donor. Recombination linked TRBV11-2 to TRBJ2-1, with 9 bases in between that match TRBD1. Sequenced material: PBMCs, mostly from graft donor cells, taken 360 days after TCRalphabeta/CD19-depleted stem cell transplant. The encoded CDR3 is CASSSIRQGDNNEQFF. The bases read TGTGCCAGCAGCTCAATAAGACAGGGGGACAACAATGAGCAGTTCTTC.